A single sample is the source of the 5 T cell receptor beta chains below, sequenced in a study of T cells after yellow fever vaccination. MiXCR, run by TCRdb on the 5' RACE reads, gives a single entry per CDR3 protein. The sample lists about 350,000 distinct CDR3 sequences, around a tenth occurring once. The sequences come from PBMCs, collected on the day of the first yellow fever vaccination. The origin of the receptors is a man aged 18 to 30 who received the YFV17D yellow fever vaccine.

The chain has TRBV4-3 and TRBJ2-7; TRBD2 matches 13 bases. The CDR3 sequence is 18 residues long. J gave up 3 bases and V 2 bases, and 10 bases lay outside the gene matches. Germline-derived CDR1 and CDR2 are LGHNA and YSLEER. CDR3 residues: CASSQKMEGLAGNYEQYF. DNA of the CDR3: TGCGCCAGCAGCCAAAAAATGGAGGGACTAGCGGGGAACTACGAGCAGTACTTC.

This chain connects TRBV4-2 to TRBJ2-1; 7 positions match TRBD1. Germline lookup yields CDR1 LGHNA and CDR2 YNFKEQ. With 1 base clipped from V and 3 bases from J, the junction kept 6 bases outside the gene matches. The CDR3 runs to 16 residues. CDR3 in DNA: TGTGCCAGCAGCCAAGGAAGGTGGACAGGCTACAATGAGCAGTTCTTC. Translating gives CASSQGRWTGYNEQFF.

The J gene is TRBJ2-1, the V gene TRBV6-5, with 8 bases fitting TRBD2. V shed 2 bases, J shed 6 bases, and the junction held 6 bases outside the gene matches. Germline-derived CDR1 and CDR2 are MNHEY and SVGAGI. This CDR3 region has 15 residues. The CDR3: CASSYGETSVNEQFF. The CDR3, as DNA: TGTGCCAGCAGTTACGGTGAGACTAGCGTCAATGAGCAGTTCTTC.

J is TRBJ2-2 and V is TRBV5-5, with unresolved D. CDR1 and CDR2 from the germline V gene are SGHKS and YYEKEE (reference sequence). The CDR3 sequence is 15 residues long. Trimming removed 5 bases at V and 0 bases at J, with 11 bases between. As DNA, the CDR3 is TGTGCCAGCAGTGTGTTTGGGGCGAACACCGGGGAGCTGTTTTTT. Translated, it gives CASSVFGANTGELFF.

This clonotype was counted a few times. The genes are TRBV6-1 and TRBJ2-1; D tentatively reads TRBD1 or TRBD2 (5 bases each). Trimming removed 10 bases at V and 0 bases at J, with 13 bases between. From germline, CDR1 is MNHNS and CDR2 SASEGT. The CDR3 is 14 residues long. The CDR3 DNA reads TGTGCCACCGGGGCCCCGAGCTCCTACAATGAGCAGTTCTTC. Its protein is CATGAPSSYNEQFF.